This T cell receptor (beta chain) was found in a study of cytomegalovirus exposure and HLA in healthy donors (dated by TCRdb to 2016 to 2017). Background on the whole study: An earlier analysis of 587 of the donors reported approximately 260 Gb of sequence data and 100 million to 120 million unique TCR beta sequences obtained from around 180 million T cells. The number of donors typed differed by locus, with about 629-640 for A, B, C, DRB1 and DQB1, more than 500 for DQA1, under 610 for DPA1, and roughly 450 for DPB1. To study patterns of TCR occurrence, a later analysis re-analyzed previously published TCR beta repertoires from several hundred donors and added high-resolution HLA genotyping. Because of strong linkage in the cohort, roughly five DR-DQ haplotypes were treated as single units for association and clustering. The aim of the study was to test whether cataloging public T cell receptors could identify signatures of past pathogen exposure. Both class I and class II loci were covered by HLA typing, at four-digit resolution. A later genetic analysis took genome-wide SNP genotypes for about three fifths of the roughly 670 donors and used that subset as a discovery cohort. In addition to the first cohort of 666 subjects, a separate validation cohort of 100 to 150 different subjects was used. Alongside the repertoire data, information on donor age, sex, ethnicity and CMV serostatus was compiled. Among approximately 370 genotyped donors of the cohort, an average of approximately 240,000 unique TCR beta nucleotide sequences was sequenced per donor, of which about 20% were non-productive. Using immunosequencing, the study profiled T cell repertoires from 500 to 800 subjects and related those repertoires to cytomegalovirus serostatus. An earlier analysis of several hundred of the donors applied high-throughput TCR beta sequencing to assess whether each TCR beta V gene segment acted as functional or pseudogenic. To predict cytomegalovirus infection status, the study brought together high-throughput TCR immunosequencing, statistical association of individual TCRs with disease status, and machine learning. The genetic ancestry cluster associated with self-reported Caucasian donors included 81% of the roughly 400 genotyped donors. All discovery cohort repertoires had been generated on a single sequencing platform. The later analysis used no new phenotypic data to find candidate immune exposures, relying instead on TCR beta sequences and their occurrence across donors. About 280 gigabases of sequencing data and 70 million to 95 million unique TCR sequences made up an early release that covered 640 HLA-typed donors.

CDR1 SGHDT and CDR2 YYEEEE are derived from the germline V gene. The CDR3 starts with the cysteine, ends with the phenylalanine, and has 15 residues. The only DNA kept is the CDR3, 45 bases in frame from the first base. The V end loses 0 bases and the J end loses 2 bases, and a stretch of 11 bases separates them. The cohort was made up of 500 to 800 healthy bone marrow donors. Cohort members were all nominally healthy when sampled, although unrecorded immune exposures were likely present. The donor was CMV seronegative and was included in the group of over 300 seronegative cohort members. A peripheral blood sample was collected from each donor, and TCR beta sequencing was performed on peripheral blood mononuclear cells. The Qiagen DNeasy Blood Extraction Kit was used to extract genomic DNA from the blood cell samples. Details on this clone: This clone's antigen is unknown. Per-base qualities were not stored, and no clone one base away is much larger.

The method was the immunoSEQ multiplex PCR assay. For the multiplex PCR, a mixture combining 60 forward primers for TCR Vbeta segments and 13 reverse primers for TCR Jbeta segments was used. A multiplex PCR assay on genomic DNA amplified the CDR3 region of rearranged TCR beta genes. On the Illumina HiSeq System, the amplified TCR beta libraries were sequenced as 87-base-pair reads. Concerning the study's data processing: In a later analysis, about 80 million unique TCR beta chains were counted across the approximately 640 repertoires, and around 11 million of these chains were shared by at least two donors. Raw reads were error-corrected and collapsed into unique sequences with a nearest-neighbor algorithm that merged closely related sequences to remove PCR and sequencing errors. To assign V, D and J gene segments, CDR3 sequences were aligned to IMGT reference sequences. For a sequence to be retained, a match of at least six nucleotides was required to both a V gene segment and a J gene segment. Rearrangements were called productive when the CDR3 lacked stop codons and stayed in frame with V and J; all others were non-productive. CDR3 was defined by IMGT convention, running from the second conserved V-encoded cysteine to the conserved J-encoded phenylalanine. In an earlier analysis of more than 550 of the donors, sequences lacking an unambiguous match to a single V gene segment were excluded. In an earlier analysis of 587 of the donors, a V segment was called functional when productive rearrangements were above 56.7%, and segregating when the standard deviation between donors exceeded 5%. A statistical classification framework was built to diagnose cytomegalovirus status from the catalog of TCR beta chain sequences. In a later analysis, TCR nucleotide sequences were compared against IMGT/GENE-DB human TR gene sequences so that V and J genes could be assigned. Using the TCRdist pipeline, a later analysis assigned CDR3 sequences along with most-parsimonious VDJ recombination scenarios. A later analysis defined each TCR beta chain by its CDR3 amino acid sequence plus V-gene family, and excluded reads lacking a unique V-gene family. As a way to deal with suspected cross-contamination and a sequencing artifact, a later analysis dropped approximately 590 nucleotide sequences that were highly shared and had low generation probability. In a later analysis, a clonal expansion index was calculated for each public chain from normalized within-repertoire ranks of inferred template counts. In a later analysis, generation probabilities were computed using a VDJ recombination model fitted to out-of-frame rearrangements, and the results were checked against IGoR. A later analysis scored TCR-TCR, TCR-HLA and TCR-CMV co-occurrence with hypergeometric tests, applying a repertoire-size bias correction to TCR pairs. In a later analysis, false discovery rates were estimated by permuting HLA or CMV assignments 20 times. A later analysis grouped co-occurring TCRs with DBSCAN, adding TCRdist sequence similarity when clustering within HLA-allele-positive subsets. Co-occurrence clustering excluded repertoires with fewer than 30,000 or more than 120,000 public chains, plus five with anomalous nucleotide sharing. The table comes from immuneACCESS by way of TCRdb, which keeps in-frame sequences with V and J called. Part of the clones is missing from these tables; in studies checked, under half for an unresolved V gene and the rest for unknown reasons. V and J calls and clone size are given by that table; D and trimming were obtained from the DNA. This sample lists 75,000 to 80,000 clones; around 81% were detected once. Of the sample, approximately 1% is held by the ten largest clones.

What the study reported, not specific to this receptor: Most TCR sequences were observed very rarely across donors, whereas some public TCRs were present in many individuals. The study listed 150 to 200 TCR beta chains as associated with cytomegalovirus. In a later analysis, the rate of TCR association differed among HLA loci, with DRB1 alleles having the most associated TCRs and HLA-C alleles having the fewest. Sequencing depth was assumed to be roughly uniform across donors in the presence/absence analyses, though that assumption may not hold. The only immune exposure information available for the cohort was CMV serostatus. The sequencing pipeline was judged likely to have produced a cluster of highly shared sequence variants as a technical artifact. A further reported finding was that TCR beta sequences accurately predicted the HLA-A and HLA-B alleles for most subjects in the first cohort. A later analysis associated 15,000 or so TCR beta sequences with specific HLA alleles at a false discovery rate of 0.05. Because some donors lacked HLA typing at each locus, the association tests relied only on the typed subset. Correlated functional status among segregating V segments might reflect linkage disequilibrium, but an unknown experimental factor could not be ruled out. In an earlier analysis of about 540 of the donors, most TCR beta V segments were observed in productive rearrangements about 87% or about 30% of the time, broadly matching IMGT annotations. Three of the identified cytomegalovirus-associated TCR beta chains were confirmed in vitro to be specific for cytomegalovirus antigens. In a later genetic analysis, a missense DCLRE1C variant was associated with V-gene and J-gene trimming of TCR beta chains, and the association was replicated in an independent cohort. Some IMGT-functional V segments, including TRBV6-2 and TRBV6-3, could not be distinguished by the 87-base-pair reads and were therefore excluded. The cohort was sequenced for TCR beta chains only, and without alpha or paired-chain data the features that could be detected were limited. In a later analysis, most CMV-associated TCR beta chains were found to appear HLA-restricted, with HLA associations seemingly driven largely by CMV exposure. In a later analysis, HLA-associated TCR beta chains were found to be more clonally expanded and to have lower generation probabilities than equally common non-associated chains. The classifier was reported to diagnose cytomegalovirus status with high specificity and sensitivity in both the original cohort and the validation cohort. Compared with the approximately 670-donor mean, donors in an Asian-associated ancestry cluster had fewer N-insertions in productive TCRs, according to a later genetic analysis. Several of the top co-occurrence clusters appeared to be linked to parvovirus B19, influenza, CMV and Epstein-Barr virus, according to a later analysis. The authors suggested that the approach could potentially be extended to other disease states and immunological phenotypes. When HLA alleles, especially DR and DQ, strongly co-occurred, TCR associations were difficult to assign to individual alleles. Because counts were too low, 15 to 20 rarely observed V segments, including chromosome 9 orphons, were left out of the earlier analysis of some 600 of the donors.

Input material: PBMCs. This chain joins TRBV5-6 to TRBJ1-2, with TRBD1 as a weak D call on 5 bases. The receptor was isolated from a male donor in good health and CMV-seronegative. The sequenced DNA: TGTGCCAGCAGCTTGGAATTCGGGGGGAACTATGGCTACACCTTC. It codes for CASSLEFGGNYGYTF.